Here is one T cell receptor (beta chain) with its context. This sample is part of a study of blood T cell repertoires in COVID-19. Study in general: Sites in the United States, Italy and Spain provided acute and convalescent COVID-19 samples. Sample material is recorded as cDNA or gDNA derived from T cells, B-cell-depleted T cells, or PBMCs.

The germline CDR1 and CDR2 sequences are LNHDA and SQIVND (reference sequence). CDR3 length: 13 amino acids. Unmatched junction bases numbered 10, after V lost 9 bases and J lost 8 bases. Original processing notes: Amplification from reference gene primers served as the basis for estimated nucleated cell counts. Some clones are missing from TCRdb's copy, which holds only in-frame ones; the method was immunoSEQ multiplex PCR. V and J calls and clone size come straight from that table; D and trimming were deduced from the DNA. The repertoire holds roughly 59,000 clones, over 60% seen once, with approximately 6.4% in the top ten.

J is TRBJ1-2 and V is TRBV19, with 9 bases matching TRBD1. The sample taken for sequencing was peripheral blood. The sequence was obtained from a woman in her forties or fifties with active or convalescent COVID-19. Here the CDR3 DNA reads TGTGCCAGCGCCCCGGGACAGGGCAGCGGCTACACCTTC. Its protein product is CASAPGQGSGYTF.